This TCR beta chain was documented in a study of the immune and genomic landscape of osteosarcoma. Study results and caveats: Average productive clonality was 0.09, with a maximum of about 0.3. Immune-hot C3 tumors showed higher but still low clonality than cold C1.

Method: immunoSEQ multiplex PCR; TCRdb's copy keeps in-frame clones and lacks some. The repertoire has around 2,700 clones, around 70% of them found once; the top ten carry around a sixth. Concerning this clone itself: The target antigen is unknown.

The post-treatment osteosarcoma tumors were primary, local recurrence or metastasis specimens from poor-prognosis patients. The CDR3 totals 14 residues. Germline trimming cut 3 bases from V and 1 base from J; bases unmatched to any gene: 0. Germline V gene data show CDR1 as MRHNA and CDR2 as SNTAGT. The source material was tumor tissue from a local recurrence in the femur. J is TRBJ2-1 and V is TRBV6-4, with TRBD2 matching over 7 bases. The TCR originated in a man between 18 and 35 years old with osteosarcoma. CDR3: CASSERESYNEQFF. The CDR3 coding sequence is TGTGCCAGCAGTGAGCGGGAGTCCTACAATGAGCAGTTCTTC.